The present entry profiles one TCR beta chain with its context. The data originate from a study of T cell responses to AZD1222 COVID-19 vaccine. Measured with immunoSEQ multiplex PCR; TCRdb has only the in-frame clones, and not every one. The sample lists 140,000 or so clones, approximately 90% occurring once. CDR1 is MNHEY, CDR2 SVGAGI, per germline. This CDR3 is 15 amino acids long. The V segment lost 6 bases and the J segment 2 bases; nucleotides outside the gene matches: 5. The TCR comes from an adult who received the AZD1222 COVID-19 vaccine. Sequencing was performed on peripheral blood, taken 28 days after the second AZD1222 dose. The chain is built from TRBV6-5 and TRBJ1-5; 9 bases agree with TRBD1. The CDR3 region is CASRNDRGGNQPQHF. CDR3 sequence (DNA): TGTGCCAGCAGGAATGACAGGGGGGGCAATCAGCCCCAGCATTTT.